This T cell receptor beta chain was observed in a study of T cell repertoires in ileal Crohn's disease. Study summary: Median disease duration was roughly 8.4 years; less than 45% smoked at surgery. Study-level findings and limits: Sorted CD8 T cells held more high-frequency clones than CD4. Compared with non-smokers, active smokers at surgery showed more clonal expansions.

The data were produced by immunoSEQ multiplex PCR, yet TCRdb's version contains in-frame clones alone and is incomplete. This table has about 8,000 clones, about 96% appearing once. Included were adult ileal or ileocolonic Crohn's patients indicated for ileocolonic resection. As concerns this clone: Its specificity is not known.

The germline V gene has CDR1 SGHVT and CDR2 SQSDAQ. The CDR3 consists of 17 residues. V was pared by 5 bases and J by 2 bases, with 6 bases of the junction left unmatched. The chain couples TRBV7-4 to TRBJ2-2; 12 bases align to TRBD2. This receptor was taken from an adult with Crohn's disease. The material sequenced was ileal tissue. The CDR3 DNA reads TGTGCCAGCAGCATTCGACTAGCGGGGGTTAACACCGGGGAGCTGTTTTTT. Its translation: CASSIRLAGVNTGELFF.